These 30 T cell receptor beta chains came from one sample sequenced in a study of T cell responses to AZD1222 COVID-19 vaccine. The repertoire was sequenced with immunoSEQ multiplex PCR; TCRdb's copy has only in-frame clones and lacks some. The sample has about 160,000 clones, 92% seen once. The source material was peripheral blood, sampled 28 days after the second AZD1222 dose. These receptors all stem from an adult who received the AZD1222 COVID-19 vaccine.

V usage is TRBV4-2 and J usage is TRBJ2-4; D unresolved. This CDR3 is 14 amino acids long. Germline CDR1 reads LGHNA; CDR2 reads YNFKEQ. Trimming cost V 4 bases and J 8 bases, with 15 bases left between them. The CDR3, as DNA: TGTGCCAGCAGCCGCGGCGGTAGCAAGGACATTCAGTACTTC. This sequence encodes CASSRGGSKDIQYF.

The CDR3 DNA follows: TGCAGCGGGTCTTTTGGAGGGGGGGAGAACACTGAAGCTTTCTTT. Translating it yields CSGSFGGGENTEAFF. V is TRBV29-1 and J is TRBJ1-1; tentative D call: TRBD1 (6 bases). Between the trimmed V and J ends, which lost 7 bases and 1 base, there was a span of 19 bases. This CDR3 spans 15 amino acids. The V gene's germline CDR1 is SQVTM and CDR2 ANQGSEA.

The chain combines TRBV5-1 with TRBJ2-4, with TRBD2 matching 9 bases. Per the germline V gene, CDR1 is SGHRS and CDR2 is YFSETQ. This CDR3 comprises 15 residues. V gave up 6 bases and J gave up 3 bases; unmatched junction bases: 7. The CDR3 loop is CASTPSGNLKNIQYF. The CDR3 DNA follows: TGCGCCAGCACCCCTAGCGGGAACCTCAAAAACATTCAGTACTTC.

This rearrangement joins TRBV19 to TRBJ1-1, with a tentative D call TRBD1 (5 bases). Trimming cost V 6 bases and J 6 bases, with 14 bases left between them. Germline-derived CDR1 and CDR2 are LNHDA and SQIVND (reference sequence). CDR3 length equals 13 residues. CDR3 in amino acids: CASSGGRRPEAFF. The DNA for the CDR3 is TGTGCCAGTAGCGGGGGAAGAAGGCCTGAAGCTTTCTTT.

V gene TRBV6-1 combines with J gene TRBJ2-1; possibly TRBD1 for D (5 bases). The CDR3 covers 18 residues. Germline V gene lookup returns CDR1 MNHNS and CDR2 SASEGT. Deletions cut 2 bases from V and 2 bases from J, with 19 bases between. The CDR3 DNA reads TGTGCCAGCAGTGAATCAGGGAAGCCCACCCCCCCCTACAATGAGCAGTTCTTC. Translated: CASSESGKPTPPYNEQFF.

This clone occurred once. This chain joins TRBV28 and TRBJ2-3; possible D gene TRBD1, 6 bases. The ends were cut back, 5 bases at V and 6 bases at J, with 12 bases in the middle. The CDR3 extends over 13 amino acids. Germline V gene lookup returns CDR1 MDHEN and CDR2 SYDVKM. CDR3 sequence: CASSQQGSDTQYF. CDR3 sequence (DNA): TGTGCCAGCAGTCAACAGGGTAGTGATACGCAGTATTTT.

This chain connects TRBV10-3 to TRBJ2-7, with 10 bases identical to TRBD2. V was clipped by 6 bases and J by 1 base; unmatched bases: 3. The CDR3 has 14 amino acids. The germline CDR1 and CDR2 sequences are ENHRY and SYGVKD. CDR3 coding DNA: TGTGCCATCAGACCTAGCGGGAGTTCCTACGAGCAGTACTTC. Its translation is CAIRPSGSSYEQYF.

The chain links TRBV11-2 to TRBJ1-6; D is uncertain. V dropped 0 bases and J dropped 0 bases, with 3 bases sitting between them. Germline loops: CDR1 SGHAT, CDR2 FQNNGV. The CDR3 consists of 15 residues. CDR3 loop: CASSLEGSYNSPLHF. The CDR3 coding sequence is TGTGCCAGCAGCTTAGAGGGCTCCTATAATTCACCCCTCCACTTT.

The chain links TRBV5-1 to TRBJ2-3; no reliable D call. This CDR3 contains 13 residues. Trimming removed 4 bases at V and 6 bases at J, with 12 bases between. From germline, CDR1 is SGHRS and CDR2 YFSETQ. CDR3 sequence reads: CASSTHLGDTQYF. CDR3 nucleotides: TGCGCCAGCAGCACCCACTTAGGGGATACGCAGTATTTT.

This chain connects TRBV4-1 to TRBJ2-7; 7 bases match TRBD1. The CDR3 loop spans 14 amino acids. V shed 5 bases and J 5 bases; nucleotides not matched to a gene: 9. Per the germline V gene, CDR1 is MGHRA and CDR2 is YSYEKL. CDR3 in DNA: TGCGCCAGCAGCGTAGACAGGGTTAACGACGAGCAGTACTTC. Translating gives CASSVDRVNDEQYF.

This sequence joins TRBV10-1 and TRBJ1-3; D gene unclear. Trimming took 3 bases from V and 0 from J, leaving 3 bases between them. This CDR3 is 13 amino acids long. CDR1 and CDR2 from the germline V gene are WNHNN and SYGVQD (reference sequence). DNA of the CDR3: TGCGCCAGCAGTGACCACTCTGGAAACACCATATATTTT. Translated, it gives CASSDHSGNTIYF.

The DNA for the CDR3 is TGTGCCAGCAGCTTCGACAGGGCCGACACTGAAGCTTTCTTT. The encoded protein is CASSFDRADTEAFF. The chain is built from TRBV7-3 and TRBJ1-1; 7 bases are a match to TRBD1. This CDR3 is built from 14 residues. Germline CDR1 SGHTA, CDR2 FQGTGA. Germline trimming cut 3 bases from V and 3 bases from J; bases unmatched to any gene: 4. Using reference TRBV7-3 and TRBJ1-1 for the parts outside the CDR3, the full variable domain is GAGVSQTPSNKVTEKGKYVELRCDPISGHTALYWYRQSLGQGPEFLIYFQGTGAADDSGLPNDRFFAVRPEGSVSTLKIQRTERGDSAVYLCASSFDRADTEAFFGQGTRLTVV.

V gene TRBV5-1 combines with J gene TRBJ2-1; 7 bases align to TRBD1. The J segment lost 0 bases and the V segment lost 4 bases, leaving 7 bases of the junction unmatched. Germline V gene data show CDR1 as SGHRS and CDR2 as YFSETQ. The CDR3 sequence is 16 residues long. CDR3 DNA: TGCGCCAGCAGCCAGACCGGGACAGCCTCCTACAATGAGCAGTTCTTC. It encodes CASSQTGTASYNEQFF. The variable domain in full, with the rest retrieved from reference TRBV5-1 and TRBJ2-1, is KAGVTQTPRYLIKTRGQQVTLSCSPISGHRSVSWYQQTPGQGLQFLFEYFSETQRNKGNFPGRFSGRQFSNSRSEMNVSTLELGDSALYLCASSQTGTASYNEQFFGPGTRLTVL.

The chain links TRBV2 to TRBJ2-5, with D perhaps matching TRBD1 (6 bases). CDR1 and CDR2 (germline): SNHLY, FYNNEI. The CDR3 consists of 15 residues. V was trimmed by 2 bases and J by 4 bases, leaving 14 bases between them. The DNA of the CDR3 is TGTGCCAGCAGTGAAAGGAACCAGGGGACAGAGACCCAGTACTTC. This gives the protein CASSERNQGTETQYF.

CDR3 in DNA: TGTGCTAGTGGTTTGGGGACTAGCGGGAGGAATACGCAGTATTTT. As protein: CASGLGTSGRNTQYF. This chain joins TRBV12-5 and TRBJ2-3; the match to TRBD2 covers 14 bases. This CDR3 has 15 residues. After removal of 1 base from V and 7 bases from J, the junction contained 1 base not matched to a gene. The V gene's germline CDR1 is LGHNT and CDR2 FRNRAP. Looking up the rest from reference TRBV12-5 and TRBJ2-3 gives the full variable domain: DARVTQTPRHKVTEMGQEVTMRCQPILGHNTVFWYRQTMMQGLELLAYFRNRAPLDDSGMPKDRFSAEMPDATLATLKIQPSEPRDSAVYFCASGLGTSGRNTQYFGPGTRLTVL.

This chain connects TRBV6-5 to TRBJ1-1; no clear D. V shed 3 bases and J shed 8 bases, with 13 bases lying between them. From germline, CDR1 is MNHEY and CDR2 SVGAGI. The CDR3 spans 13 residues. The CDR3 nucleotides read TGTGCCAGCAGTTATTTGTCCGACGCGGAAGCTTTCTTT. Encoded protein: CASSYLSDAEAFF.

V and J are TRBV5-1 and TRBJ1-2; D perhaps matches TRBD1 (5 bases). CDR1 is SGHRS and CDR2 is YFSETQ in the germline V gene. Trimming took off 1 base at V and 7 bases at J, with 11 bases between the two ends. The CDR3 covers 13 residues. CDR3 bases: TGCGCCAGCAGCTTGCCGGGGGTTCTTGGCTACACCTTC. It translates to CASSLPGVLGYTF.

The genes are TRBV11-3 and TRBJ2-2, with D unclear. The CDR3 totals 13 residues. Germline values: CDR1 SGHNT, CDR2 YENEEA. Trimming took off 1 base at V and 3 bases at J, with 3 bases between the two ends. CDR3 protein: CASSLVYTGELFF. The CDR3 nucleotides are TGTGCCAGCAGCTTAGTCTACACCGGGGAGCTGTTTTTT.

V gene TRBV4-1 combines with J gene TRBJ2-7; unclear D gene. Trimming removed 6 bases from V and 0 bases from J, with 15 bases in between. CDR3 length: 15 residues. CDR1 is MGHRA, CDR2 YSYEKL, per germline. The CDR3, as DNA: TGCGCCAGCAGTAAGACGCCCTTCAGCTCCTACGAGCAGTACTTC. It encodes CASSKTPFSSYEQYF.

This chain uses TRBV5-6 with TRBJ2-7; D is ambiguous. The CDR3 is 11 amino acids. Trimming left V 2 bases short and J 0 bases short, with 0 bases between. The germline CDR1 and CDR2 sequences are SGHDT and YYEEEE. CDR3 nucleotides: TGTGCCAGCAGCTTCTCCTACGAGCAGTACTTC. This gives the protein CASSFSYEQYF.

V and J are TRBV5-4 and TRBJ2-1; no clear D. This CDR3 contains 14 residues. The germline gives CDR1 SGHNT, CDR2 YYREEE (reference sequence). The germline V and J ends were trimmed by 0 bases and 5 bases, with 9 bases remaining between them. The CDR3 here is CASSLEKSHNEQFF. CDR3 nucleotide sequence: TGTGCCAGCAGCTTGGAAAAGTCCCACAATGAGCAGTTCTTC.

The CDR3: CASSLEGQGAYEQYF. The CDR3 DNA reads as TGCGCCAGCAGCCTGGAAGGACAGGGGGCTTACGAGCAGTACTTC. This sequence joins TRBV5-1 and TRBJ2-7, with TRBD1 identical over 11 bases. Germline trimming cut 4 bases from V and 4 bases from J; bases unmatched to any gene: 7. This CDR3 is 15 amino acids long. Germline CDR1 and CDR2: SGHRS and YFSETQ.

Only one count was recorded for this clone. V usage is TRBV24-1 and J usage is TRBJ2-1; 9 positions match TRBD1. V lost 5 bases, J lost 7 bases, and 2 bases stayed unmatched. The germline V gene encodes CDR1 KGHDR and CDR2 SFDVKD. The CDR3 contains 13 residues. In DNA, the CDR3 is TGTGCCACCAGTGGGGACAGGGAAAATGAGCAGTTCTTC. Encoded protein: CATSGDRENEQFF.

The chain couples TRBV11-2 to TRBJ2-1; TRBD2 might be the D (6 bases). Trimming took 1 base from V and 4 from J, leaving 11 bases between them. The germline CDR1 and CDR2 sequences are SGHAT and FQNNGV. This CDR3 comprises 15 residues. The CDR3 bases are TGTGCCAGCAGCTTAGTTGGGAGGTCTTACAATGAGCAGTTCTTC. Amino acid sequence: CASSLVGRSYNEQFF.

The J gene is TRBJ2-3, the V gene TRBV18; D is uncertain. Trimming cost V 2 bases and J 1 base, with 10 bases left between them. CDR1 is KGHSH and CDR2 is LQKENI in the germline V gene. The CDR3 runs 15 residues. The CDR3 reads CASSPWRGRTDTQYF. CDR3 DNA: TGTGCCAGCTCACCATGGCGCGGCCGCACAGATACGCAGTATTTT.

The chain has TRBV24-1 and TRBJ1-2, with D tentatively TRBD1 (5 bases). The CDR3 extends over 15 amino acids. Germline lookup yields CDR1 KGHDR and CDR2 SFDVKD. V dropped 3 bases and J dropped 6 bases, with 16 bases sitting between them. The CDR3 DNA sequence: TGTGCCACCAGTGATGCATCCCGGGGCAACGATGGCTACACCTTC. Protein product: CATSDASRGNDGYTF.

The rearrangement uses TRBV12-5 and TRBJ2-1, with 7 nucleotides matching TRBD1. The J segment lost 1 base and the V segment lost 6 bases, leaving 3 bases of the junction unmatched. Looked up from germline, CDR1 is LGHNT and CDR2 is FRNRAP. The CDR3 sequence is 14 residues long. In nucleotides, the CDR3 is TGTGCTAGTGGGGACAGGCCTTCCTACAATGAGCAGTTCTTC. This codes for CASGDRPSYNEQFF.

The DNA for the CDR3 is TGTGCCAGTAGTATTAGGGACAGGGGAGGCAGCAATCAGCCCCAGCATTTT. Translated: CASSIRDRGGSNQPQHF. This chain connects TRBV19 to TRBJ1-5; TRBD1 matches 10 bases. The CDR3 spans 17 residues. Germline loops: CDR1 LNHDA, CDR2 SQIVND (reference sequence). V trimming: 3 bases; J trimming: 1 base; junction bases outside the gene matches: 6.

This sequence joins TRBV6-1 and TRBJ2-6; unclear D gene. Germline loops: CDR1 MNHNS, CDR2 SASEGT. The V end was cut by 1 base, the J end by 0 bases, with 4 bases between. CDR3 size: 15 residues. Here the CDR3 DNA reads TGTGCCAGCAGTGAAGACAGCTCTGGGGCCAACGTCCTGACTTTC. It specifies CASSEDSSGANVLTF.

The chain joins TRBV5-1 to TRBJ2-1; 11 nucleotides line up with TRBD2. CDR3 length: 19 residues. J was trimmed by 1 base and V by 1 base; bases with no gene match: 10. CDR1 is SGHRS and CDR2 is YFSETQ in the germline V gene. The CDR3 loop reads CASSLLVASGRSSYNEQFF. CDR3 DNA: TGCGCCAGCAGCTTGTTGGTCGCTAGCGGGAGGTCTTCCTACAATGAGCAGTTCTTC.